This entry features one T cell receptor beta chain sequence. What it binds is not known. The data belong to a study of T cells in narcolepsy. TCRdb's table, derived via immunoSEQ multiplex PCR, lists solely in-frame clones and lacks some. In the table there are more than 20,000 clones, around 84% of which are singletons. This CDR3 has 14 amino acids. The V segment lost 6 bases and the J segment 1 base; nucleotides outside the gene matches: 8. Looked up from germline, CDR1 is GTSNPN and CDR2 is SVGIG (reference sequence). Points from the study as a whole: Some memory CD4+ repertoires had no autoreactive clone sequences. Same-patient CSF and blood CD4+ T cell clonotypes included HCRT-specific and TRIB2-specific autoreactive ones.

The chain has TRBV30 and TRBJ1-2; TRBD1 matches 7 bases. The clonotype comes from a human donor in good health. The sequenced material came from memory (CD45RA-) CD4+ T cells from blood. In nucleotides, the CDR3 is TGTGCCTGTCTTCGGACAGGTTTTAACTATGGCTACACCTTC. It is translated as CACLRTGFNYGYTF.